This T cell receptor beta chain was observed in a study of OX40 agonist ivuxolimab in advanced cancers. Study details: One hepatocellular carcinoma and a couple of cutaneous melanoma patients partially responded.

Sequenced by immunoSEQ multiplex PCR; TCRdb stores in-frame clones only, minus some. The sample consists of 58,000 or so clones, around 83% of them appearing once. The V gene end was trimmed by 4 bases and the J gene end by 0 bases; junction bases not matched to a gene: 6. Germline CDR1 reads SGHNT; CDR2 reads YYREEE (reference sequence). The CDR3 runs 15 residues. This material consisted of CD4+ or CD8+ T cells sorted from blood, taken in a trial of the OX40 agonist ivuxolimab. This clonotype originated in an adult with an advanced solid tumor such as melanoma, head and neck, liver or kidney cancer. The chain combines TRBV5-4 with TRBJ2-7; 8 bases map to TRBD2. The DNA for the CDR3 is TGTGCCAGCAGCCGGTCGGGAGGGAGCTCCTACGAGCAGTACTTC. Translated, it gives CASSRSGGSSYEQYF.